This T cell receptor (beta chain) is from a study of blood T cell repertoires in COVID-19. The wider study: Samples representing acute and convalescent COVID-19 were sourced from the United States, Italy and Spain. T cells, B-cell-depleted T cells, or PBMCs supplied cDNA or gDNA.

The CDR3 is 14 residues long. V was trimmed by 0 bases and J by 5 bases, leaving 10 bases between them. The V gene's germline CDR1 is LNHDA and CDR2 SQIVND (reference sequence). Per the original methods: Amplified reference gene primers provided the basis for estimating nucleated cell counts. The data were produced by immunoSEQ multiplex PCR, yet TCRdb's version contains in-frame clones alone and is incomplete. V and J calls and clone size follow that table, whereas D and trimming were derived from the DNA. The table lists some 110,000 clones, 75% to 90% of them singletons. Sequenced material: peripheral blood. This sequence originates from a human donor in a cohort sampled during active COVID-19. The chain uses TRBV19 and TRBJ1-1; D remains unclear. The chain's CDR3 is CASSIETVKTEAFF. In DNA, the CDR3 is TGTGCCAGTAGTATAGAAACGGTAAAGACTGAAGCTTTCTTT.